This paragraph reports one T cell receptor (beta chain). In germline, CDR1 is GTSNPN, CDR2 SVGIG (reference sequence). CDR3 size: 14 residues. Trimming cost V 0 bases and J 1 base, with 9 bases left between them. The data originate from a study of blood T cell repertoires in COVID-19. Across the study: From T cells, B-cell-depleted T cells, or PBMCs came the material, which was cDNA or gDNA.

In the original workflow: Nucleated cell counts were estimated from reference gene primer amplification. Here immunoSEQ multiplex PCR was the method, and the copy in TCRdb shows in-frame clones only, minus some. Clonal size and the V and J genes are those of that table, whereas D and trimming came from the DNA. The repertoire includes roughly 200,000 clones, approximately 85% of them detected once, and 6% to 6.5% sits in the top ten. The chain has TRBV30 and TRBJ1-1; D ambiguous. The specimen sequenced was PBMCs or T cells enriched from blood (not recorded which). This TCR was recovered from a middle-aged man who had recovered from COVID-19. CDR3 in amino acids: CAWSVLVGNTEAFF. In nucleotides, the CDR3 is TGTGCCTGGAGTGTACTAGTGGGGAACACTGAAGCTTTCTTT. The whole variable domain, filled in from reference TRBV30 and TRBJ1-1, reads SQTIHQWPATLVQPVGSPLSLECTVEGTSNPNLYWYRQAAGRGLQLLFYSVGIGQISSEVPQNLSASRPQDRQFILSSKKLLLSDSGFYLCAWSVLVGNTEAFFGQGTRLTVV.